This T cell receptor (beta chain) was found in a study of Graves' ophthalmopathy and Graves' hyperthyroidism. Ten or more counts support this clonotype. Using RNA transcripts, the TCR beta CDR3 regions were amplified. HTBI-primed first-round RT-PCR preceded second-round multiplex PCR. TCRdb re-called the multiplex PCR reads through MiXCR, storing one row per CDR3 protein. Of hundreds of thousands of distinct CDR3 sequences listed, 20% to 25% were seen once; the top ten hold roughly 6.9%. The sequenced material came from peripheral blood. The sequence derives from a woman aged 18-30 years with stable Graves' hyperthyroidism. Some clones in this sample may be carry-over from other donors' samples.

DNA for the CDR3: TGTGCCAGCAGTTTTCCGGGGCCTAACTCTGAAGCTTTCTTT. Translation gives CASSFPGPNSEAFF. V gene TRBV27 combines with J gene TRBJ1-1; weak D call: TRBD1 (5 bases). V gave up 3 bases and J gave up 6 bases, with 14 bases separating them. This CDR3 is built from 14 residues. Germline V gene data show CDR1 as MNHEY and CDR2 as SMNVEV (reference sequence).